This record concerns one T cell receptor beta chain sequence. No cognate antigen has been identified for it. At one end the junction does not follow the germline gene, possibly because of a read error. The data were taken from a study of cytomegalovirus exposure and HLA in healthy donors (dated by TCRdb to about 2017). Some background on the complete study: An earlier analysis of roughly 630 of the donors reported approximately 290 Gb of sequence data and 117 million unique TCR beta sequences from about 200 million T cells. The T cell repertoires of around 670 subjects were profiled by immunosequencing and related to cytomegalovirus serostatus. Approximately 310 gigabases of sequencing data and 70 million to 100 million unique TCR sequences were included in an early release covering roughly 700 HLA-typed donors. Both class I and class II loci were covered by HLA typing, at four-digit resolution. The number of typed donors differed by locus: roughly 629-640 for A, B, C, DRB1 and DQB1; 522 for DQA1; 606 for DPA1; and some 430 for DPB1. A later genetic analysis took genome-wide SNP genotypes for 398 of the 666 donors and used that subset as a discovery cohort. Donor age, sex, ethnicity and CMV serostatus were collected together with the repertoire data. The study aimed to test whether cataloging public T cell receptors could reveal signatures of past pathogen exposure. To predict cytomegalovirus infection status, the study combined high-throughput TCR immunosequencing, statistical association of individual TCRs with disease status, and machine learning. A handful of DR-DQ haplotypes were treated as single units for association and clustering because of strong linkage in the cohort. Of the roughly 430 genotyped donors, approximately 82% fell in the genetic ancestry cluster associated with self-reported Caucasian donors. All discovery cohort repertoires had been generated on a single sequencing platform. Besides the first cohort of roughly 660 subjects, a separate validation cohort made up of some 110 different subjects was used. To study patterns of TCR occurrence, a later analysis re-analyzed previously published TCR beta repertoires from more than 550 donors and added high-resolution HLA genotyping. On average, over 200,000 unique TCR beta nucleotide sequences were sequenced per donor among about 400 genotyped donors of the cohort, with around 19% of those sequences being non-productive. In an earlier analysis of several hundred of the donors, high-throughput TCR beta sequencing was used to judge whether each TCR beta V gene segment behaved as functional or pseudogenic. The later analysis used no new phenotypic data to find candidate immune exposures, relying instead on TCR beta sequences and their occurrence across donors.

Findings and caveats that apply to the study as a whole: Correlated functional status among segregating V segments might be attributable to linkage disequilibrium, but an unknown experimental factor could not be ruled out. Because HLA typing was missing for some donors at each locus, association tests included only the typed subset. A later genetic analysis associated a missense DCLRE1C variant with V-gene and J-gene trimming of TCR beta chains, and an independent cohort replicated the association. For the cohort, immune exposure information was limited to CMV serostatus. In a later analysis, TCR association rates were found to vary across HLA loci, with the most associated TCRs seen for DRB1 alleles and the fewest for HLA-C alleles. A few of the identified cytomegalovirus-associated TCR beta chains were confirmed in vitro to be specific for cytomegalovirus antigens. Most CMV-associated TCR beta chains appeared to be HLA-restricted in a later analysis, and the HLA associations seemed to be driven largely by CMV exposure. Some IMGT-functional V segments, including TRBV6-2 and TRBV6-3, could not be distinguished by the 87-base-pair reads and were therefore excluded. Most TCR sequences were observed very rarely across donors, whereas some public TCRs were present in many individuals. Broadly in line with IMGT annotations, most TCR beta V segments showed up in productive rearrangements about 90% or about 30% of the time in an earlier analysis of around 550 of the donors. Assigning TCR associations to individual alleles was difficult when HLA alleles, especially DR and DQ, strongly co-occurred. A cluster of highly shared sequence variants was judged likely to be a technical artifact of the sequencing pipeline. In a later analysis, HLA-associated TCR beta chains showed more clonal expansion and lower generation probabilities than non-associated chains that were equally common. According to a later genetic analysis, donors in an Asian-associated ancestry cluster had fewer N-insertions in productive TCRs than the roughly 700-donor mean. Presence/absence analyses assumed roughly uniform sequencing depth across donors, an assumption that may not hold. According to the authors, the approach could potentially be generalized to other disease states and immunological phenotypes. A further reported finding was that TCR beta sequences accurately predicted the HLA-A and HLA-B alleles for most subjects in the first cohort. In a later analysis, several top co-occurrence clusters were reported to appear linked to parvovirus B19, influenza, CMV and Epstein-Barr virus. Seventeen rarely observed V segments, including chromosome 9 orphons, were excluded from the earlier analysis of approximately 500 of the donors because counts were too low. Specific HLA alleles were associated with roughly 16,000 TCR beta sequences at a false discovery rate of 0.05 in a later analysis. The study gave a list of under 200 TCR beta chains associated with cytomegalovirus. In this cohort, only TCR beta chains were sequenced, and detectable features were limited by the absence of alpha or paired-chain data. The classifier was reported to diagnose cytomegalovirus status with high specificity and sensitivity in both the original and validation cohorts.

The CDR3 holds 11 amino acids from the cysteine to the phenylalanine. The entry retains the CDR3 DNA only, 33 bases that are in frame from base 1. The germline V gene (reference sequence) supplies CDR1 SEHNR and CDR2 FQNEAQ. The library was produced with the immunoSEQ multiplex PCR assay. The multiplex PCR relied on a mix of 60 forward primers for TCR Vbeta segments and 13 reverse primers for TCR Jbeta segments. The CDR3 region of rearranged TCR beta genes was amplified from genomic DNA by a multiplex PCR assay. The Illumina HiSeq System was used to sequence the amplified TCR beta libraries as 87-base-pair reads. The source study handled its data this way. A later analysis tallied 75 million to 95 million unique TCR beta chains across the approximately 670 repertoires, and approximately 11 million of those chains were shared by two or more donors. Raw reads were error-corrected and collapsed into unique sequences with a nearest-neighbor algorithm that merged closely related sequences to remove PCR and sequencing errors. CDR3 sequences were aligned to IMGT reference sequences to assign V, D and J gene segments. For a sequence to be retained, at least a six-nucleotide match to both a V gene segment and a J gene segment was required. A rearrangement was called productive if the CDR3 had no stop codons and remained in frame with V and J, and every other rearrangement was called non-productive. CDR3 was defined by IMGT convention, running from the second conserved V-encoded cysteine to the conserved J-encoded phenylalanine. The earlier analysis of some 600 of the donors excluded sequences that lacked an unambiguous match to a single V gene segment. An earlier analysis of over 450 of the donors classified V segments as functional when productive rearrangements were above 56.7% and as segregating when the standard deviation between donors was above 5%. A statistical classification framework was developed to diagnose cytomegalovirus status using the catalog of TCR beta chain sequences. V and J gene assignment, in a later analysis, came from comparing TCR nucleotide sequences with IMGT/GENE-DB human TR gene sequences. Using the TCRdist pipeline, a later analysis assigned CDR3 sequences along with most-parsimonious VDJ recombination scenarios. In a later analysis, every TCR beta chain was defined by the combination of its CDR3 amino acid sequence and its V-gene family, and reads without a unique V-gene family were dropped. A later analysis removed roughly 590 highly shared, low-generation-probability nucleotide sequences to deal with suspected cross-contamination and a sequencing artifact. In a later analysis, a clonal expansion index for each public chain was calculated from normalized within-repertoire ranks of inferred template counts. In a later analysis, generation probabilities were computed with a VDJ recombination model fitted to out-of-frame rearrangements, and the resulting probabilities were checked against IGoR. In a later analysis, hypergeometric tests were used to score TCR-TCR, TCR-HLA and TCR-CMV co-occurrence, with a repertoire-size bias correction applied to TCR pairs. False discovery rates were estimated in a later analysis by permuting HLA or CMV assignments 20 times. In a later analysis, co-occurring TCRs were grouped with DBSCAN, and TCRdist sequence similarity was added when clustering was performed within HLA-allele-positive subsets. Repertoires with fewer than 30,000 or more than 120,000 public chains, plus five repertoires with anomalous nucleotide sharing, were excluded from co-occurrence clustering. The table was pulled from immuneACCESS by TCRdb, which kept in-frame rearrangements only. Such tables lose some clones; where checked, under half of the loss comes from unresolved V genes, and the rest has no known cause. V and J calls and clone size follow that table, whereas D and trimming were derived from the DNA. For this sample the table gives approximately 170,000 clones, of which about four fifths were detected only once. The biggest ten clones account for 2.4% of the sample.

The cohort was made up of hundreds of healthy bone marrow donors. Cohort members were all nominally healthy when sampled, although unrecorded immune exposures were likely present. The donor was CMV seronegative and belonged to the group of several hundred seronegative cohort members. A peripheral blood sample was collected from each donor, and TCR beta sequencing was performed on peripheral blood mononuclear cells. The Qiagen DNeasy Blood Extraction Kit was used to extract genomic DNA from the blood cell samples. The chain couples TRBV7-9 to TRBJ1-2; the D gene is possibly TRBD1, with 6 bases matching. This TCR was sampled from a male donor in good health and CMV-seronegative. The sequenced sample consisted of PBMCs. The DNA is as follows: TGTGCCAGCAAGGGGGGGGATGGCTACCCCTTC. Its protein is CASKGGDGYPF.